This T cell receptor beta chain was documented in a study of blood T cell repertoires in COVID-19. TCRdb's copy holds only in-frame clones and misses some; the assay was immunoSEQ multiplex PCR. Of 170,000 or so clones in the sample, around four fifths were seen once. Germline V lookup: CDR1 MNHEY, CDR2 SVGEGT. Trimming took off 0 bases at V and 2 bases at J, with 20 bases between the two ends. CDR3 size: 18 residues. The receptor's source is a man aged 70-80 years with active or convalescent COVID-19. Specimen: peripheral blood. The chain uses TRBV6-2 or TRBV6-3 and TRBJ2-7; TRBD1 might be the D (6 bases). CDR3 DNA sequence: TGTGCCAGCAGTTACTCGTCGTTTGGGGGACACGGAACCTACGAGCAGTACTTC. It is translated as CASSYSSFGGHGTYEQYF.